The 3 T cell receptor beta chains below come from one sample, sequenced in a study of metastatic and nonmetastatic thyroid tumors. TCRdb reassembled clones from the PCR reads with MiXCR. The sample contains about 35,000 clones, approximately 20% of which appear only once. Patients had received no treatment of any kind before thyroid surgery. Sample: blood. Receptors originate from a female donor with papillary thyroid cancer or a benign thyroid nodule (not recorded which). Some clones in this sample may be carry-over from other donors' samples.

This clone has a count of ten or more. The CDR3 region is CASSLNSYNEQFF. The CDR3 DNA follows: TGTGCCAGTAGTCTCAACTCTTACAATGAGCAGTTCTTC. The genes are TRBV19 and TRBJ2-1; D uncertain. CDR1 and CDR2 (germline): LNHDA, SQIVND (reference sequence). V dropped 5 bases and J dropped 4 bases, with 9 bases sitting between them. The CDR3 loop spans 13 amino acids.

This clone appeared many times. J is TRBJ1-5 and V is TRBV4-1; possibly TRBD1 for D (5 bases). The CDR3 consists of 14 residues. Germline CDR1 reads MGHRA; CDR2 reads YSYEKL. V gave up 4 bases and J gave up 2 bases, with 9 bases separating them. CDR3 nucleotides: TGCGCCAGCAGCCCCCTGGGGGGCAATCAGCCCCAGCATTTT. This translates into CASSPLGGNQPQHF.

By share, this clone counts as medium-sized (0.01 to 0.1%). The rearrangement links TRBV6-1 to TRBJ2-7; TRBD1 is a possible D gene (6 bases). Germline V gene data show CDR1 as MNHNS and CDR2 as SASEGT. V was shortened by 5 bases and J by 5 bases, with 19 bases between the two germline ends. CDR3 size: 15 residues. The CDR3 is CASSFWGLGVHEQYF. The CDR3, as DNA: TGTGCCAGCAGTTTTTGGGGGCTGGGTGTCCACGAGCAGTACTTC.